This T cell receptor beta chain was profiled in a study of response to subunit inactivated influenza vaccine. MiXCR was run by TCRdb on the RT-PCR reads, yielding one entry per CDR3 protein. Of fewer than 750,000 distinct CDR3 sequences listed, around 13% are singletons. This CDR3 spans 15 amino acids. V shed 4 bases, J shed 1 base, and the junction held 4 bases outside the gene matches. The germline CDR1 and CDR2 sequences are SGHKS and YYEKEE (reference sequence). This clonotype was counted ten times or more. Its cognate antigen is unknown. Points from the study as a whole: Each seasonal influenza vaccination recruits few new T cells, the authors suggested.

The source material was PBMCs from blood, sampled 11 to 12 days after vaccination. The rearrangement links TRBV5-5 to TRBJ1-4, with 7 bases fitting TRBD1. This receptor was identified in a man in his fifties who received an inactivated influenza vaccine. CDR3 region: CASSRRTGTNEKLFF. The CDR3 DNA is TGTGCCAGCAGCCGCCGGACAGGAACTAATGAAAAACTGTTTTTT.